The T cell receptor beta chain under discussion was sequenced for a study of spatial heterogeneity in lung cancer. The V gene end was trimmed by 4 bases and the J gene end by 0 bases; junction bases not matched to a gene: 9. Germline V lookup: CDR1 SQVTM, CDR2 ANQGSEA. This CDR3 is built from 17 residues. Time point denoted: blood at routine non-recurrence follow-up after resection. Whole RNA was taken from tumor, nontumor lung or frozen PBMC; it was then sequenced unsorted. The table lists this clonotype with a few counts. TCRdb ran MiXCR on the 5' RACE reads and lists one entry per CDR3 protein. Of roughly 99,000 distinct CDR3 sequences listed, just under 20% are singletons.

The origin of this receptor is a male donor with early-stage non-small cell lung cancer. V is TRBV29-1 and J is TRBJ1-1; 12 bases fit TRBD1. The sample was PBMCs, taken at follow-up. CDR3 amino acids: CSVAGTGGNYLNTEAFF. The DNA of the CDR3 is TGCAGCGTTGCCGGGACAGGGGGCAATTACCTGAACACTGAAGCTTTCTTT.